The 25 T cell receptor beta chains in this list originate from one sample, sequenced in a study of blood T cell repertoires in COVID-19. Assay used: immunoSEQ multiplex PCR; TCRdb lists only in-frame clones, some missing. The table includes about 220,000 clones, about 81% detected once. The sequenced sample consisted of peripheral blood. The receptor source for this set is a woman aged 70-85 years with COVID-19, enrolled during active disease.

This clone was picked up one time. The chain employs TRBV9 and TRBJ2-1; TRBD2 matches at 7 bases. CDR3 length: 14 residues. Germline lookup yields CDR1 SGDLS and CDR2 YYNGEE. The V and J ends lost 3 bases and 5 bases, in that order; junction bases with no gene match: 5. CDR3 sequence reads: CASSAGTTHNEQFF. In nucleotides, the CDR3 is TGTGCCAGCAGCGCCGGGACTACCCACAATGAGCAGTTCTTC.

This clone showed up just a few times. The rearrangement joins TRBV28 to TRBJ1-2, with D possibly matching TRBD1 (5 bases). The V end lost 5 bases, the J end lost 6 bases, and 13 bases lay between the germline ends. Germline assignment: CDR1 MDHEN and CDR2 SYDVKM. The CDR3 extends over 13 amino acids. CDR3 loop: CASSNSFRDGYTF. The CDR3 DNA reads as TGTGCCAGCAGTAACTCTTTCAGGGATGGCTACACCTTC.

V usage is TRBV5-6 and J usage is TRBJ2-1; 7 bases are a match to TRBD2. CDR3 length: 16 amino acids. Germline V gene sequence: CDR1 SGHDT, CDR2 YYEEEE. Unmatched junction bases numbered 5, after V lost 2 bases and J lost 0 bases. CDR3 amino acids: CASSFRTSPSYNEQFF. The CDR3 coding sequence is TGTGCCAGCAGCTTTAGGACTAGTCCCTCCTACAATGAGCAGTTCTTC.

The CDR3: CASSPRSTDEAFF. The DNA for the CDR3 is TGTGCCAGCTCACCTCGGTCCACAGACGAAGCTTTCTTT. V usage is TRBV18 and J usage is TRBJ1-1; no clear D gene. The V gene's germline CDR1 is KGHSH and CDR2 LQKENI. Trimming left V 3 bases short and J 8 bases short, with 13 bases between. The length of the CDR3 is 13 residues.

V gene TRBV3-1 (or the pseudogene TRBV3-2) combines with J gene TRBJ2-1, with D possibly TRBD2 on 6 matching bases. Between the trimmed V and J ends, which lost 2 bases and 6 bases, there was a span of 8 bases. The CDR3 totals 13 residues. CDR1 is LGHDT, CDR2 YNNKEL, per germline (reference sequence). CDR3 loop: CASSQPTSNEQFF. The CDR3, as DNA: TGTGCCAGCAGCCAACCGACTAGCAATGAGCAGTTCTTC.

Concerning this clone: One end of the junction varies from germline; a read error may be responsible. The gene calls are TRBV18 and TRBJ2-4; the D gene is possibly TRBD2 (5 bases). This CDR3 is 14 amino acids long. CDR1 is KGHSH and CDR2 is LQKENI in the germline V gene. CDR3 amino acids: CASSPQLAKNIQYF. DNA for the CDR3: TGTGCCAGCTCACCTCAGCTAGCCAAAAACATTCAATACTTC.

The V call is TRBV2, the J call TRBJ1-1; no clear D. With 3 bases removed from V and 0 bases from J, the gap between germline ends came to 8 bases. Germline assignment: CDR1 SNHLY and CDR2 FYNNEI. The CDR3 covers 14 residues. The CDR3 region is CASSDGGMNTEAFF. In DNA, the CDR3 is TGTGCCAGCAGTGACGGAGGGATGAACACTGAAGCTTTCTTT. Together with reference TRBV2 and TRBJ1-1, the CDR3 gives the full variable domain: EPEVTQTPSHQVTQMGQEVILRCVPISNHLYFYWYRQILGQKVEFLVSFYNNEISEKSEIFDDQFSVERPDGSNFTLKIRSTKLEDSAMYFCASSDGGMNTEAFFGQGTRLTVV.

J is TRBJ1-2 and V is TRBV9, with D possibly TRBD1 on 5 matching bases. This CDR3 region has 15 residues. Trimming stripped 0 bases from V and 2 bases from J, with 11 bases between. Germline CDR1 SGDLS, CDR2 YYNGEE. In nucleotides, the CDR3 is TGTGCCAGCAGCGTAGCTTTAGGGGAAAACTATGGCTACACCTTC. Protein product: CASSVALGENYGYTF.

This clone was counted ten times or more. The chain is built from TRBV7-2 and TRBJ2-3; TRBD2 agrees at 10 bases. The V gene's germline CDR1 is SGHTA and CDR2 FQGNSA. This CDR3 is 16 amino acids long. V shed 1 base and J 4 bases; nucleotides not matched to a gene: 5. CDR3 loop: CASSLVAGGSADTQYF. CDR3 in DNA: TGTGCCAGCAGCTTAGTAGCGGGAGGTAGCGCAGATACGCAGTATTTT. The variable domain in full, with the rest retrieved from reference TRBV7-2 and TRBJ2-3, is GAGVSQSPSNKVTEKGKDVELRCDPISGHTALYWYRQSLGQGLEFLIYFQGNSAPDKSGLPSDRFSAERTGGSVSTLTIQRTQQEDSAVYLCASSLVAGGSADTQYFGPGTRLTVL.

V is TRBV2 and J is TRBJ2-5; 8 bases are shared with TRBD1. J lost 4 bases, V lost 8 bases, and 9 bases had no gene match. The CDR3 totals 14 residues. Germline V lookup: CDR1 SNHLY, CDR2 FYNNEI. The CDR3 reads CASARTGLGETQYF. CDR3 nucleotides: TGTGCCAGCGCTAGGACAGGGCTTGGAGAGACCCAGTACTTC.

The chain recombines TRBV30 with TRBJ2-7, with D uncertain. V was cut by 8 bases and J by 5 bases, with 19 bases left in between. This CDR3 is built from 13 residues. Germline V gene data show CDR1 as GTSNPN and CDR2 as SVGIG (reference sequence). For the CDR3, the DNA is TGTGCCGGAATCCTGGCAGCTAGGAACGAGCAGTACTTC. Its protein is CAGILAARNEQYF.

In DNA, the CDR3 is TGTGCCAGCAGCTCTCGACAGGGGGCAAATTCACCCCTCCACTTT. As protein: CASSSRQGANSPLHF. The chain couples TRBV14 to TRBJ1-6, with TRBD1 matching over 10 bases. Germline lookup yields CDR1 SGHDN and CDR2 FVKESK. The V and J ends lost 5 bases and 7 bases, in that order; junction bases with no gene match: 5. The CDR3 is 15 amino acids.

The chain links TRBV12-3 or TRBV12-4 to TRBJ2-5, with D perhaps TRBD2 (6 bases). V was pared by 8 bases and J by 2 bases, with 12 bases between. The length of the CDR3 is 13 residues. The CDR3 nucleotides are TGTGCCAGCGCCCAGGGACTTCAAGAGACCCAGTACTTC. This translates into CASAQGLQETQYF.

The V call is TRBV5-6, the J call TRBJ2-7, with D tentatively TRBD2 (5 bases). The CDR3 runs to 16 residues. Trimming took 0 bases from V and 4 from J, leaving 17 bases between them. Germline CDR1 and CDR2: SGHDT and YYEEEE. In nucleotides, the CDR3 is TGTGCCAGCAGCTTGGTAGGGTGGGCTGAGGGTTACGAGCAGTACTTC. It codes for CASSLVGWAEGYEQYF.

This chain joins TRBV24-1 and TRBJ2-1; tentative D call: TRBD1 (6 bases). This CDR3 is 18 amino acids long. Trimming stripped 2 bases from V and 5 bases from J, with 21 bases between. CDR1 and CDR2 from the germline V gene are KGHDR and SFDVKD. CDR3 DNA: TGTGCCACCAGTGATTACAGGGAGCAGGAATCCCACCACAATGAGCAGTTCTTC. Its protein is CATSDYREQESHHNEQFF.

Of note for this clone: This sample includes further DNA sequences coding for the same CDR3. V and J are TRBV7-6 and TRBJ2-1, with TRBD1 matching over 12 bases. CDR1 and CDR2 from the germline V gene are SGHVS and FNYEAQ. V trimming: 2 bases; J trimming: 0 bases; junction bases outside the gene matches: 8. CDR3 length equals 19 residues. The DNA for the CDR3 is TGTGCCAGCAGCTTAAGGGGACAGGGGGCGATCAGCTCCTACAATGAGCAGTTCTTC. It encodes CASSLRGQGAISSYNEQFF.

The V call is TRBV12-3 or TRBV12-4, the J call TRBJ2-7; 8 bases map to TRBD2. The CDR3 is 13 residues long. The V gene end was trimmed by 3 bases and the J gene end by 10 bases; junction bases not matched to a gene: 8. The CDR3 protein is CASSLGSGGPQYF. CDR3 in DNA: TGTGCCAGCAGTTTGGGCTCGGGAGGGCCCCAGTACTTC.

The chain joins TRBV7-9 to TRBJ1-5; D possibly corresponds to TRBD1 (5 bases). Trimming took 5 bases from V and 0 from J, leaving 14 bases between them. Germline loops: CDR1 SEHNR, CDR2 FQNEAQ (reference sequence). There are 16 residues in the CDR3. The CDR3 nucleotides read TGTGCCAGCAGCCATGGGGGGTCCCCTAGCAATCAGCCCCAGCATTTT. It is translated as CASSHGGSPSNQPQHF.

The rearrangement joins TRBV18 to TRBJ2-1; 8 positions agree with TRBD1. Losses at the gene ends were 6 bases for V and 4 bases for J; bases not matched to a gene: 11. Per germline, CDR1 KGHSH and CDR2 LQKENI. The CDR3 runs 16 residues. CDR3 sequence (DNA): TGTGCCAGCTCTTCCCCGACAGGGGTCACGTACAATGAGCAGTTCTTC. It encodes CASSSPTGVTYNEQFF.

The CDR3 spells CASSLVQGNQPQHF. In DNA, the CDR3 is TGTGCCAGCAGCTTGGTACAGGGCAATCAGCCCCAGCATTTT. V and J are TRBV5-5 and TRBJ1-5, with TRBD1 as a possible D gene (5 bases). V was shortened by 0 bases and J by 2 bases, with 6 bases between the two germline ends. Germline V gene lookup returns CDR1 SGHKS and CDR2 YYEKEE (reference sequence). The CDR3 spans 14 residues.

The rearrangement joins TRBV19 to TRBJ1-5, with D tentatively TRBD1 (5 bases). The germline V gene has CDR1 LNHDA and CDR2 SQIVND (reference sequence). The CDR3 runs to 15 residues. The V and J ends lost 6 bases and 0 bases respectively, with 12 bases between them. As DNA, the CDR3 is TGTGCCAGTAGAGACAGACCCTATAGCAATCAGCCCCAGCATTTT. Its protein product is CASRDRPYSNQPQHF.

CDR3 protein: CASSLIRADTQYF. Written as DNA, the CDR3 is TGTGCCAGCAGCTTAATACGCGCAGATACGCAGTATTTT. The chain combines TRBV7-3 with TRBJ2-3; D remains ambiguous. CDR1 and CDR2 from the germline V gene are SGHTA and FQGTGA. V shed 1 base and J shed 4 bases, with 6 bases lying between them. The length of the CDR3 is 13 residues.

V is TRBV3-1 (or the pseudogene TRBV3-2) and J is TRBJ1-1, with D maybe TRBD1 (6 bases). The CDR3 totals 14 residues. Germline CDR1 LGHDT, CDR2 YNNKEL (reference sequence). The V end lost 3 bases, the J end lost 0 bases, and 8 bases lay between the germline ends. The CDR3 nucleotides read TGTGCCAGCAGCCACAGGGGTGTGAACACTGAAGCTTTCTTT. Encoded protein: CASSHRGVNTEAFF.

V usage is TRBV5-1 and J usage is TRBJ1-1; D unresolved. Trimming removed 1 base at V and 3 bases at J, with 10 bases between. CDR1 and CDR2 (germline): SGHRS, YFSETQ. The CDR3 is 14 residues long. CDR3 in DNA: TGCGCCAGCAGCTTGAGGAGCCGGGACACTGAAGCTTTCTTT. It yields the protein CASSLRSRDTEAFF.

V gene TRBV7-2 combines with J gene TRBJ2-1; D is possibly TRBD1 (6 bases). CDR3 size: 16 residues. The germline gives CDR1 SGHTA, CDR2 FQGNSA. V gave up 5 bases and J gave up 0 bases, with 14 bases separating them. CDR3 DNA sequence: TGTGCCAGCAGCCTTGACAGGCCTAGCTCCTACAATGAGCAGTTCTTC. Translated, it gives CASSLDRPSSYNEQFF.